These 27 T cell receptor beta chains were sequenced from one sample in a study of blood T cell repertoires in COVID-19. TCRdb's table, derived via immunoSEQ multiplex PCR, lists solely in-frame clones and lacks some. The data show about 400,000 clones, with around 87% seen just once and about 3% held by the top ten. The sequenced material came from peripheral blood. These receptors all come from a human donor in a cohort sampled during active COVID-19.

The chain carries TRBV5-4 and TRBJ1-2, with 12 bases matching TRBD1. After removal of 4 bases from V and 4 bases from J, the junction contained 2 bases not matched to a gene. The CDR3 runs to 14 residues. Germline assignment: CDR1 SGHNT and CDR2 YYREEE (reference sequence). CDR3 sequence (DNA): TGTGCCAGCAGCGGGACAGGGGGCAGCTATGGCTACACCTTC. It encodes CASSGTGGSYGYTF.

V usage is TRBV5-5 and J usage is TRBJ2-7; D unclear. The germline V gene encodes CDR1 SGHKS and CDR2 YYEKEE (reference sequence). V was trimmed by 1 base and J by 2 bases, leaving 10 bases between them. This CDR3 is built from 14 residues. The chain's CDR3 is CASSLMQEPYEQYF. CDR3 coding DNA: TGTGCCAGCAGCTTGATGCAGGAACCCTACGAGCAGTACTTC.

The gene calls are TRBV4-1 and TRBJ2-7, with 12 bases identical to TRBD2. Trimming at V came to 0 bases and at J to 10 bases, leaving 10 bases not matched to a gene. The germline CDR1 and CDR2 sequences are MGHRA and YSYEKL. The CDR3 is made up of 16 amino acids. The CDR3 region is CASSQEFGLTSGSQYF. CDR3 coding DNA: TGCGCCAGCAGCCAAGAATTTGGGCTGACTAGCGGGAGTCAGTACTTC.

The chain carries TRBV11-1 and TRBJ2-1, with 9 bases lining up with TRBD1. V trimming: 3 bases; J trimming: 14 bases; junction bases outside the gene matches: 5. Germline lookup yields CDR1 SGHAT and CDR2 FQDESV (reference sequence). This CDR3 comprises 12 residues. The DNA of the CDR3 is TGTGCCAGCAGCTTTTACAGGGGGCTAAAGTTCTTC. Translation: CASSFYRGLKFF. Drawing the rest from reference TRBV11-1 and TRBJ2-1, the complete variable domain is EAEVAQSPRYKITEKSQAVAFWCDPISGHATLYWYRQILGQGPELLVQFQDESVVDDSQLPKDRFSAERLKGVDSTLKIQPAELGDSAMYLCASSFYRGLKFFGPGTRLTVL.

The chain is built from TRBV30 and TRBJ2-1; D not resolved. This CDR3 is built from 14 residues. Germline assignment: CDR1 GTSNPN and CDR2 SVGIG (reference sequence). Trimming cost V 5 bases and J 7 bases, with 18 bases left between them. The DNA for the CDR3 is TGTGCCTGGCGGTCAGGCCCGGCAGTGAATGAGCAGTTCTTC. It is translated as CAWRSGPAVNEQFF.

The chain has TRBV7-3 and TRBJ1-1; maybe TRBD1 (6 bases). Trimming left V 6 bases short and J 8 bases short, with 16 bases between. CDR1 and CDR2 (germline): SGHTA, FQGTGA. The CDR3 runs 13 residues. The CDR3 DNA follows: TGTGCCAGCAGTCCCAATCCGGGACAAGAAGCTTTCTTT. Its protein is CASSPNPGQEAFF.

The chain recombines TRBV11-3 with TRBJ2-3, with 7 bases aligning to TRBD2. The CDR3 runs to 15 residues. Trimming took 2 bases from V and 5 from J; bases not matched to a gene: 7. Germline CDR1 is SGHNT and CDR2 is YENEEA. CDR3 nucleotide sequence: TGTGCCAGCAGCTTATACGGCGGGAGTATAGATACGCAGTATTTT. Amino acids: CASSLYGGSIDTQYF.

The genes are TRBV9 and TRBJ1-2; 8 nucleotides line up with TRBD1. With 4 bases clipped from V and 7 bases from J, the junction kept 9 bases outside the gene matches. The CDR3 loop spans 14 amino acids. Germline-derived CDR1 and CDR2 are SGDLS and YYNGEE. The CDR3 spells CASSLIRQGSGYTF. Written as DNA, the CDR3 is TGTGCCAGCAGCCTCATAAGACAGGGGAGTGGCTACACCTTC.

The chain links TRBV4-2 to TRBJ2-5, with TRBD1 matching over 8 bases. This CDR3 has 15 amino acids. Looked up from germline, CDR1 is LGHNA and CDR2 is YNFKEQ. V trimming: 1 base; J trimming: 5 bases; junction bases outside the gene matches: 6. CDR3 residues: CASSQGRGQVETQYF. Here the CDR3 DNA reads TGTGCCAGCAGCCAAGGCAGGGGGCAAGTTGAGACCCAGTACTTC.

The rearrangement joins TRBV7-3 to TRBJ2-3, with 7 bases lining up with TRBD2. This CDR3 contains 13 residues. J lost 5 bases, V lost 6 bases, and 5 bases had no gene match. Germline V lookup: CDR1 SGHTA, CDR2 FQGTGA. The CDR3 region has the DNA TGTGCCAGCAGTCGGGGGGTGATAGATACGCAGTATTTT. This codes for CASSRGVIDTQYF.

V usage is TRBV6-5 and J usage is TRBJ1-2; perhaps TRBD1 as D (6 bases). The CDR3 sequence is 15 residues long. Trimming pared 6 bases from V and 4 bases from J, leaving 18 bases between. Germline V CDR1 and CDR2: MNHEY, SVGAGI. CDR3 sequence (DNA): TGTGCCAGCAGCGACGGCGTGGGGGGGGCCTATGGCTACACCTTC. Translating gives CASSDGVGGAYGYTF.

CDR3: CASSVPYTEAFF. The CDR3 DNA reads TGTGCCAGCAGCGTTCCGTACACTGAAGCTTTCTTT. The genes are TRBV13 and TRBJ1-1, with unresolved D. This CDR3 is built from 12 residues. Trimming took 5 bases from V and 3 from J, leaving 7 bases between them. CDR1 and CDR2 from the germline V gene are PRHDT and FYEKMQ (reference sequence).

This clone was counted a single time. The chain employs TRBV7-6 and TRBJ2-3, with TRBD1 matching 8 bases. Germline V CDR1 and CDR2: SGHVS, FNYEAQ. The CDR3 sequence is 15 residues long. The J segment lost 4 bases and the V segment lost 7 bases, leaving 10 bases of the junction unmatched. The CDR3 bases are TGTGCCAGCACCCTTCAGGGGGCCGGCGCAGATACGCAGTATTTT. It encodes CASTLQGAGADTQYF.

This chain joins TRBV15 and TRBJ2-3; TRBD2 matches 7 bases. The V gene's germline CDR1 is LNHNV and CDR2 YYDKDF (reference sequence). The CDR3 totals 13 residues. With 11 bases clipped from V and 9 bases from J, the junction kept 14 bases outside the gene matches. CDR3 residues: CASAAGARETQYF. CDR3 sequence (DNA): TGTGCCTCGGCCGCGGGAGCCCGGGAGACGCAGTATTTT. Together with reference TRBV15 and TRBJ2-3, the CDR3 gives the full variable domain: DAMVIQNPRYQVTQFGKPVTLSCSQTLNHNVMYWYQQKSSQAPKLLFHYYDKDFNNEADTPDNFQSRRPNTSFCFLDIRSPGLGDTAMYLCASAAGARETQYFGPGTRLTVL.

The V and J genes are TRBV15 and TRBJ1-1; possibly TRBD1 for D (5 bases). Trimming cost V 1 base and J 0 bases, with 9 bases left between them. The CDR3 is made up of 15 amino acids. Per the germline V gene, CDR1 is LNHNV and CDR2 is YYDKDF (reference sequence). The DNA of the CDR3 is TGTGCCACCAGCAGAGGAAGGGACTTGAACACTGAAGCTTTCTTT. Encoded protein: CATSRGRDLNTEAFF.

The V gene is TRBV3-1 (or the pseudogene TRBV3-2), the J gene TRBJ2-7; 9 bases map to TRBD2. Germline V gene data show CDR1 as LGHDT and CDR2 as YNNKEL (reference sequence). With 1 base clipped from V and 4 bases from J, the junction kept 11 bases outside the gene matches. This CDR3 is built from 17 residues. The CDR3 DNA sequence: TGTGCCAGCAGCCAAGGAGGGCTAGCGGGATTGAGTTACGAGCAGTACTTC. Translated, it gives CASSQGGLAGLSYEQYF.

The V call is TRBV5-1, the J call TRBJ2-4, with D perhaps TRBD1 (6 bases). Germline V gene lookup returns CDR1 SGHRS and CDR2 YFSETQ. There are 14 residues in the CDR3. Trimming left V 1 base short and J 8 bases short, with 13 bases between. The CDR3 nucleotides read TGCGCCAGCAGCTTGAGCGACAGGAATGACATTCAGTACTTC. Its translation: CASSLSDRNDIQYF.

The rearrangement links TRBV11-2 to TRBJ1-1; the D is unclear. This CDR3 spans 14 amino acids. Germline lookup yields CDR1 SGHAT and CDR2 FQNNGV. The ends were cut back, 4 bases at V and 1 base at J, with 10 bases in the middle. The CDR3 DNA reads as TGTGCCAGCAGCTGGTCCACAACGAACACTGAAGCTTTCTTT. Residues: CASSWSTTNTEAFF. The full variable domain, in which reference TRBV11-2 and TRBJ1-1 provide the parts outside the CDR3, is EAGVAQSPRYKIIEKRQSVAFWCNPISGHATLYWYQQILGQGPKLLIQFQNNGVVDDSQLPKDRFSAERLKGVDSTLKIQPAKLEDSAVYLCASSWSTTNTEAFFGQGTRLTVV.

J is TRBJ2-1 and V is TRBV11-3; D is perhaps TRBD2 (7 bases). The V end lost 1 base, the J end lost 8 bases, and 9 bases lay between the germline ends. Germline values: CDR1 SGHNT, CDR2 YENEEA. There are 13 residues in the CDR3. DNA of the CDR3: TGTGCCAGCAGCTTAGTAGGGGGGGATGAGCAGTTCTTC. Its protein product is CASSLVGGDEQFF.

This chain links TRBV19 with TRBJ1-4; unclear D gene. The length of the CDR3 is 15 residues. Germline CDR1 LNHDA, CDR2 SQIVND (reference sequence). Trimming left V 5 bases short and J 0 bases short, with 10 bases between. The CDR3 nucleotides are TGTGCCAGTAGTTGGGTGACACCAACTAATGAAAAACTGTTTTTT. Translation: CASSWVTPTNEKLFF.

This clone was recorded once. The chain combines TRBV3-1 (or the pseudogene TRBV3-2) with TRBJ1-6; perhaps TRBD1 as D (6 bases). The CDR3 runs to 14 residues. Germline values: CDR1 LGHDT, CDR2 YNNKEL (reference sequence). V was clipped by 0 bases and J by 11 bases, with 11 bases between them. Here the CDR3 DNA reads TGTGCCAGCAGCCAAGAGGGGGCGCGCCCACCCCTCCACTTT. Translated, it gives CASSQEGARPPLHF.

This sequence joins TRBV5-6 and TRBJ2-1; 14 bases agree with TRBD2. The J segment lost 10 bases and the V segment lost 2 bases, leaving 14 bases of the junction unmatched. The CDR3 has 18 amino acids. The germline gives CDR1 SGHDT, CDR2 YYEEEE. The CDR3 DNA follows: TGTGCCAGCAGCTTACTACCTTGGACTAGCGGGGGGCCCAGAGAGCAGTTCTTC. Its translation is CASSLLPWTSGGPREQFF. The whole variable domain, remainder taken from reference TRBV5-6 and TRBJ2-1, is DAGVTQSPTHLIKTRGQQVTLRCSPKSGHDTVSWYQQALGQGPQFIFQYYEEEERQRGNFPDRFSGHQFPNYSSELNVNALLLGDSALYLCASSLLPWTSGGPREQFFGPGTRLTVL.

This rearrangement joins TRBV19 to TRBJ1-2; D remains ambiguous. CDR3 length: 14 residues. The germline V and J ends were trimmed by 2 bases and 8 bases, with 15 bases remaining between them. The germline V gene encodes CDR1 LNHDA and CDR2 SQIVND (reference sequence). CDR3 nucleotides: TGTGCCAGTAGTATATTTGCCGAAAGTGGCGGCTACACCTTC. Translation: CASSIFAESGGYTF.

The V gene is TRBV27, the J gene TRBJ2-7; the match to TRBD2 covers 7 bases. This CDR3 region has 15 residues. V lost 5 bases to trimming and J lost 3 bases; unmatched junction nucleotides: 10. Looked up from germline, CDR1 is MNHEY and CDR2 is SMNVEV (reference sequence). This chain's CDR3 is CASSPRRLAYYEQYF. CDR3 nucleotides: TGTGCCAGCAGTCCCCGAAGACTAGCTTACTACGAGCAGTACTTC.

In DNA, the CDR3 is TGTGCCAGCAGCCCCGGGACAGTTGGCTATGGCTACACCTTC. It is translated as CASSPGTVGYGYTF. The chain joins TRBV27 to TRBJ1-2; 7 bases align to TRBD1. V lost 6 bases and J lost 4; bases outside the gene matches: 8. Germline CDR1 MNHEY, CDR2 SMNVEV (reference sequence). The CDR3 is 14 amino acids.

The chain carries TRBV6-2 or TRBV6-3 and TRBJ1-6; D is unclear. This CDR3 has 13 amino acids. Germline V lookup: CDR1 MNHEY, CDR2 SVGEGT. Trimming shortened V by 6 bases and J by 12 bases, and 15 bases separated the two germline ends. This chain's CDR3 is CASSLLGPRPLHF. CDR3 coding DNA: TGTGCCAGCAGCTTATTGGGCCCCAGACCCCTCCACTTT.

This chain links TRBV4-1 with TRBJ1-6; TRBD1 matches at 7 bases. The CDR3 runs to 14 residues. CDR1 and CDR2 (germline): MGHRA, YSYEKL. Trimming took 4 bases from V and 6 from J; bases not matched to a gene: 3. CDR3 sequence reads: CASSLGQINSPLHF. The CDR3 nucleotides are TGCGCCAGCAGCCTGGGACAGATTAATTCACCCCTCCACTTT.